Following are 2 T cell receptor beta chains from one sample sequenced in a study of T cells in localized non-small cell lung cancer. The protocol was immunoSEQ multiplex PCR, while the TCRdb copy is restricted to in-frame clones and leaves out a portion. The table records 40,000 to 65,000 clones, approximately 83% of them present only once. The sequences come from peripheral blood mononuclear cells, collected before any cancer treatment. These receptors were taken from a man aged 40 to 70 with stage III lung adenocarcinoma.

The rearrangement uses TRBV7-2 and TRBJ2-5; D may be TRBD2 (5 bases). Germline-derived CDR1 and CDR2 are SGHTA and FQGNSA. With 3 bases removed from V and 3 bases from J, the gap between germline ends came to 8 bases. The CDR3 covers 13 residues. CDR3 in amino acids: CASSFTREETQYF. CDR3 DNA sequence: TGTGCCAGCAGCTTTACGAGGGAAGAGACCCAGTACTTC.

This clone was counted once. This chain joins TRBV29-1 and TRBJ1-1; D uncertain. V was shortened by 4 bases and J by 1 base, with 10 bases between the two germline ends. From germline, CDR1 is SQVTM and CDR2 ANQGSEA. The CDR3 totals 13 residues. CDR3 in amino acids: CSVAFSGNTEAFF. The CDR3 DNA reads TGCAGCGTTGCTTTTTCAGGGAACACTGAAGCTTTCTTT.